This paragraph reports one T cell receptor (beta chain). The data belong to a study of chronic HIV infection and antiretroviral therapy. Per germline, CDR1 ENHRY and CDR2 SYGVKD. Deletions cut 3 bases from V and 12 bases from J, with 17 bases between. This CDR3 is built from 13 residues. In TCRdb, the 5' RACE reads were re-called with MiXCR into one record per CDR3 protein. The sample carries around 30,000 distinct CDR3 sequences, around 9% recorded once. The TCR was taken from an adult who had HIV and had not received antiretroviral therapy, or was an uninfected healthy control (not recorded which). The chain employs TRBV10-3 and TRBJ1-2; D call uncertain. The sample taken for sequencing was peripheral blood. The CDR3 bases are TGTGCCATCAGTGACCCTCAAAAGGTGGAGCACACCTTC. Its protein is CAISDPQKVEHTF.